This passage covers 9 T cell receptor beta chains from one sample sequenced in a study of human T cells and chemical hapten exposure. TCRdb passed the RACE reads through MiXCR, listing each CDR3 protein once. The sample comprises about 90,000 distinct CDR3 sequences, about a tenth of which are singletons, and around 1% rests with the top ten. Time point: patch test 3, about 24 weeks after DPC sensitization. Documented treatment: therapeutic diphenylcyclopropenone sensitization with weekly scalp DPC. The sequencing here drew on whole blood, taken in connection with sensitization to the hapten diphenylcyclopropenone (DPC). These receptor sequences come from a woman aged 25 to 39 with alopecia areata. Some clones in this sample may be carry-over from other donors' samples.

This clonotype was picked up a small number of times. The V gene is TRBV6-1, the J gene TRBJ1-1, with a weak D call TRBD1 (6 bases). The germline V gene has CDR1 MNHNS and CDR2 SASEGT. V lost 3 bases and J lost 10, with 21 bases in between. The CDR3 totals 15 residues. The DNA for the CDR3 is TGTGCCAGCAGTGACCCCGCAGGCTCAAAGGGGGGAGCTTTCTTT. This codes for CASSDPAGSKGGAFF.

As concerns this clonotype: One base away lies a much larger clone, so this may be a sequencing read error. Since the CDR3 does not end with the conserved phenylalanine or tryptophan, this likely comes from a read error. The rearrangement joins TRBV29-1 to TRBJ2-5, with 10 bases lining up with TRBD1. The CDR3 contains 13 residues. The junction had 3 bases not matched to a gene; V was cut back by 2 bases and J by 6 bases. Germline CDR1 SQVTM, CDR2 ANQGSEA. In nucleotides, the CDR3 is TGCAGCGTTGAAAGGGACAGGGGAAAGACCCAGTACTAC. Translated, it gives CSVERDRGKTQYY.

This clonotype was seen many times. The rearrangement uses TRBV29-1 and TRBJ2-3; 7 bases are shared with TRBD2. Germline V lookup: CDR1 SQVTM, CDR2 ANQGSEA. This CDR3 region has 14 residues. After removal of 5 bases from V and 3 bases from J, the junction contained 8 bases not matched to a gene. As DNA, the CDR3 is TGCAGCGTTCAGGGAGGGGCGACTACAGATACGCAGTATTTT. Amino acid sequence: CSVQGGATTDTQYF.

This CDR3 is CSVQGQGAYNEQFF. The CDR3 bases are TGCAGCGTGCAGGGACAGGGGGCCTACAATGAGCAGTTCTTC. The chain combines TRBV29-1 with TRBJ2-1; TRBD1 matches at 11 bases. CDR1 is SQVTM and CDR2 is ANQGSEA in the germline V gene. The CDR3 consists of 14 residues. V shed 6 bases and J 2 bases; nucleotides not matched to a gene: 3.

The sample holds many counts of this clonotype. CDR3 region: CASSQEPGLEGNEQFF. The DNA for the CDR3 is TGTGCCAGCAGCCAAGAGCCGGGACTAGAGGGCAATGAGCAGTTCTTC. The rearrangement uses TRBV4-2 and TRBJ2-1, with TRBD2 matching over 8 bases. V lost 0 bases and J lost 6; bases outside the gene matches: 7. CDR3 length: 16 amino acids. Germline assignment: CDR1 LGHNA and CDR2 YNFKEQ.

Many counts were recorded for this clonotype. The rearrangement links TRBV11-2 to TRBJ2-7; TRBD1 aligns across 8 bases. The CDR3 is 15 residues long. CDR1 and CDR2 from the germline V gene are SGHAT and FQNNGV. V was clipped by 5 bases and J by 1 base; unmatched bases: 7. The CDR3 sequence is CASSKDRGPSYEQYV. CDR3 DNA: TGTGCCAGCAGCAAAGACAGGGGCCCTTCCTACGAGCAGTACGTC.

In this sample, this clonotype turned up many times. The rearrangement uses TRBV20-1 and TRBJ2-7; 12 bases fit TRBD2. The CDR3 runs to 16 residues. Germline V gene lookup returns CDR1 DFQATT and CDR2 SNEGSKA (reference sequence). Trimming at V came to 2 bases and at J to 3 bases, leaving 8 bases not matched to a gene. DNA of the CDR3: TGCAGTGCTAGAAGCGAGACTAGCGGGGGCTACTACGAGCAGTACTTC. This sequence encodes CSARSETSGGYYEQYF.

This clonotype appeared many times. This chain connects TRBV28 to TRBJ1-5; the match to TRBD1 covers 7 bases. The CDR3 is 13 residues long. Germline values: CDR1 MDHEN, CDR2 SYDVKM. V lost 10 bases and J lost 5; bases outside the gene matches: 8. This chain's CDR3 is CATSPQGYQPQHF. CDR3 bases: TGTGCCACAAGCCCACAGGGGTATCAGCCCCAGCATTTT.

The chain carries TRBV2 and TRBJ1-1, with D unresolved. The CDR3 extends over 14 amino acids. CDR1 and CDR2 (germline): SNHLY, FYNNEI. V dropped 7 bases and J dropped 10 bases, with 22 bases sitting between them. CDR3 bases: TGTGCCAGCACTGATGGGGTGGACGTTTTGCGAGCTTTCTTT. Amino acids: CASTDGVDVLRAFF.